One sample yielded the 29 T cell receptor beta chains listed below, sequenced in a study of identifying expanded T cells in peripheral blood (dated by TCRdb to the late 2010s). Library preparation used the immunoSEQ multiplex PCR assay. Sourced from immuneACCESS, this table was stored by TCRdb with only in-frame sequences that have V and J called. A share of the clones is absent; for the studies checked, an unresolved V gene accounts for under half, and the remainder has no known explanation. Present in this sample are about 52,000 clones, 65% to 90% of which were seen just once. Around 15% of the sample is in the top ten clones. The specimen was blood. All receptors derive from a person between 18 and 69 years old in good health.

The V gene is TRBV5-4, the J gene TRBJ2-5, with D possibly TRBD2 on 6 matching bases. V was cut by 3 bases and J by 1 base, with 13 bases left in between. This CDR3 region has 15 residues. Looked up from germline, CDR1 is SGHNT and CDR2 is YYREEE (reference sequence). CDR3 sequence (DNA): TGTGCCAGCAGCTCCGCATCGGGAGCCCAAGAGACCCAGTACTTC. The encoded protein is CASSSASGAQETQYF.

The J gene is TRBJ1-5, the V gene TRBV19; D remains ambiguous. From germline, CDR1 is LNHDA and CDR2 SQIVND (reference sequence). Trimming left V 3 bases short and J 2 bases short, with 11 bases between. This CDR3 spans 15 amino acids. CDR3 residues: CASSILTTGNQPQHF. CDR3 nucleotides: TGTGCCAGTAGTATCTTGACCACAGGCAATCAGCCCCAGCATTTT.

The chain couples TRBV21-1 to TRBJ2-5; TRBD1 is the table's D call, not checked against the DNA. TRBV21-1 corresponds to a pseudogene. This CDR3 spans 13 amino acids. The CDR3 spells CASSSRVWGNQYF. The CDR3 nucleotides are TGTGCCAGCAGCAGCAGGGTATGGGGCAACCAGTACTTC.

The V call is TRBV7-8, the J call TRBJ2-1, with D hard to call. The CDR3 totals 14 residues. CDR1 is SGHVS, CDR2 FQNEAQ, per germline. V dropped 2 bases and J dropped 7 bases, with 12 bases sitting between them. CDR3 residues: CASSLRHGQNEQFF. In nucleotides, the CDR3 is TGTGCCAGCAGCTTACGACACGGGCAGAATGAGCAGTTCTTC. Drawing the rest from reference TRBV7-8 and TRBJ2-1, the complete variable domain is GAGVSQSPRYKVAKRGQDVALRCDPISGHVSLFWYQQALGQGPEFLTYFQNEAQLDKSGLPSDRFFAERPEGSVSTLKIQRTQQEDSAVYLCASSLRHGQNEQFFGPGTRLTVL.

This clone came up a few times. The chain joins TRBV29-1 to TRBJ2-7; D gene unclear. Trimming cost V 6 bases and J 4 bases, with 13 bases left between them. Per the germline V gene, CDR1 is SQVTM and CDR2 is ANQGSEA. The CDR3 extends over 12 amino acids. The CDR3 region is CSVVFDVYEQYF. CDR3 DNA: TGCAGCGTCGTGTTCGATGTGTACGAGCAGTACTTC.

CDR3: CASSWRRGKETQYF. The CDR3 region has the DNA TGTGCCAGCAGCTGGCGGCGGGGGAAAGAGACCCAGTACTTC. The chain employs TRBV11-2 and TRBJ2-5, with TRBD2 matching over 7 bases. V trimming: 4 bases; J trimming: 3 bases; junction bases outside the gene matches: 5. This CDR3 is built from 14 residues. Germline V gene data show CDR1 as SGHAT and CDR2 as FQNNGV.

As DNA, the CDR3 is TGTGCCAGCAGCTCACCGGGACTAGCGGGAGGGAGCACAGATACGCAGTATTTT. Its translation is CASSSPGLAGGSTDTQYF. The J gene is TRBJ2-3, the V gene TRBV5-4; 16 nucleotides align to TRBD2. Germline values: CDR1 SGHNT, CDR2 YYREEE (reference sequence). The CDR3 has 18 amino acids. Trimming cost V 3 bases and J 0 bases; bases outside gene matches: 4.

The genes are TRBV19 and TRBJ1-5; TRBD1 agrees at 7 bases. Germline-derived CDR1 and CDR2 are LNHDA and SQIVND (reference sequence). The length of the CDR3 is 13 residues. The junction had 5 bases not matched to a gene; V was cut back by 5 bases and J by 7 bases. The CDR3 here is CASSGDRRQPQHF. CDR3 DNA sequence: TGTGCCAGTAGTGGGGACAGAAGGCAGCCCCAGCATTTT.

The chain combines TRBV7-9 with TRBJ2-1, with TRBD2 matching 12 bases. This CDR3 spans 15 amino acids. CDR1 SEHNR and CDR2 FQNEAQ come from the germline V gene (reference sequence). V shed 5 bases and J 9 bases; nucleotides not matched to a gene: 8. In DNA, the CDR3 is TGTGCCAGCAGCCCACCTAGCGGGGGGGAGAGTGAGCAGTTCTTC. It is translated as CASSPPSGGESEQFF.

The J gene is TRBJ2-5, the V gene TRBV27, with 7 bases that match TRBD2. V was pared by 6 bases and J by 2 bases, with 12 bases of the junction left unmatched. Germline CDR1 reads MNHEY; CDR2 reads SMNVEV (reference sequence). CDR3 size: 16 residues. The CDR3 region is CASRPRLASPQETQYF. The CDR3 region has the DNA TGTGCCAGCAGACCCCGACTAGCTTCCCCGCAAGAGACCCAGTACTTC.

In its sample, this clone was seen a few times. The rearrangement joins TRBV7-9 to TRBJ2-3; 8 positions match TRBD2. The length of the CDR3 is 16 residues. The germline V gene encodes CDR1 SEHNR and CDR2 FQNEAQ (reference sequence). V lost 4 bases and J lost 5; bases outside the gene matches: 11. The CDR3 reads CASSSKAGEIRDTQYF. For the CDR3, the DNA is TGTGCCAGCAGCTCGAAAGCGGGGGAGATACGAGATACGCAGTATTTT.

The rearrangement links TRBV25-1 to TRBJ2-3, with 9 bases identical to TRBD2. Germline trimming cut 4 bases from V and 6 bases from J; bases unmatched to any gene: 5. Germline CDR1 MGHDK, CDR2 SYGVNS. This CDR3 comprises 14 residues. The CDR3 region has the DNA TGTGCCAGCAGTGCGGGACTAGCATCCGATACGCAGTATTTT. Amino acid sequence: CASSAGLASDTQYF.

J is TRBJ1-1 and V is TRBV29-1, with D possibly TRBD1 on 5 matching bases. CDR1 and CDR2 from the germline V gene are SQVTM and ANQGSEA. V lost 6 bases and J lost 5, with 16 bases in between. There are 13 residues in the CDR3. The CDR3 reads CSVVRGVKTEAFF. The CDR3 DNA reads TGCAGCGTAGTCCGGGGCGTTAAAACTGAAGCTTTCTTT.

The V and J genes are TRBV19 and TRBJ2-6; D not certain. Deletions cut 7 bases from V and 0 bases from J, with 7 bases between. Looked up from germline, CDR1 is LNHDA and CDR2 is SQIVND (reference sequence). The CDR3 consists of 14 residues. CDR3 residues: CASNYFSGANVLTF. The CDR3 coding sequence is TGTGCCAGTAACTATTTCTCTGGGGCCAACGTCCTGACTTTC.

This clone was counted a single time. The gene calls are TRBV7-2 and TRBJ1-3; weak D call: TRBD1 (6 bases). This CDR3 has 16 amino acids. CDR1 is SGHTA and CDR2 is FQGNSA in the germline V gene. V was cut by 4 bases and J by 6 bases, with 19 bases left in between. This chain's CDR3 is CASSSKIDRFQNTIYF. As DNA, the CDR3 is TGTGCCAGCAGCTCGAAGATCGACAGGTTTCAAAACACCATATATTTT.

V gene TRBV5-1 combines with J gene TRBJ1-2; 9 nucleotides agree with TRBD1. The CDR3 consists of 14 residues. Looked up from germline, CDR1 is SGHRS and CDR2 is YFSETQ. The ends lost 4 bases at V and 8 bases at J; junction bases unmatched: 9. CDR3 amino acids: CASSQTQGAGGYTF. The CDR3 DNA sequence: TGCGCCAGCAGCCAGACACAGGGGGCGGGAGGCTACACCTTC.

This chain uses TRBV5-1 with TRBJ1-6, with D perhaps TRBD1 (6 bases). In germline, CDR1 is SGHRS, CDR2 YFSETQ. V lost 3 bases and J 9 bases, leaving 19 bases between the germline ends. The CDR3 loop spans 16 amino acids. CDR3 DNA sequence: TGCGCCAGCAGCTCACCCGGGGGGGCCCAGGGTTCACCCCTCCACTTT. Protein: CASSSPGGAQGSPLHF.

This clone was picked up a small number of times. The chain uses TRBV5-6 and TRBJ2-7; D call uncertain. The germline gives CDR1 SGHDT, CDR2 YYEEEE. The CDR3 loop spans 12 amino acids. Deletions cut 0 bases from V and 5 bases from J, with 6 bases between. In DNA, the CDR3 is TGTGCCAGCAGCTTGGTTTCCGACGAGCAGTACTTC. This codes for CASSLVSDEQYF.

The chain uses TRBV7-9 and TRBJ2-3, with 8 bases lining up with TRBD2. Germline CDR1 SEHNR, CDR2 FQNEAQ (reference sequence). Trimming cost V 8 bases and J 2 bases; bases outside gene matches: 3. CDR3 size: 13 residues. For the CDR3, the DNA is TGTGCCAGCGAGCGGGGGAACACAGATACGCAGTATTTT. Its protein is CASERGNTDTQYF.

This clone was seen once. This chain uses TRBV5-1 with TRBJ1-1; D is undetermined. Germline assignment: CDR1 SGHRS and CDR2 YFSETQ. The CDR3 sequence is 14 residues long. The germline V and J ends were trimmed by 5 bases and 7 bases, with 18 bases remaining between them. CDR3 nucleotide sequence: TGCGCCAGCAGTCCCGGACTGAGCTCTGATGAAGCTTTCTTT. It specifies CASSPGLSSDEAFF.

The chain recombines TRBV10-3 with TRBJ2-7; perhaps TRBD1 as D (5 bases). The germline CDR1 and CDR2 sequences are ENHRY and SYGVKD. The CDR3 has 12 amino acids. V lost 4 bases to trimming and J lost 2 bases, with 6 bases between them. CDR3 DNA sequence: TGTGCCATCAGTGGACAGACCTACGAGCAGTACTTC. Translation: CAISGQTYEQYF.

This clone has a handful of counts. The chain carries TRBV19 and TRBJ1-2; tentative D call: TRBD1 (5 bases). CDR1 and CDR2 (germline): LNHDA, SQIVND (reference sequence). V gave up 4 bases and J gave up 5 bases, with 17 bases separating them. The CDR3 spans 15 residues. In DNA, the CDR3 is TGTGCCAGTAGTAGCCGGGACGAGCGATTTTATGGCTACACCTTC. Its protein product is CASSSRDERFYGYTF. Full variable domain (missing parts from reference TRBV19 and TRBJ1-2): DGGITQSPKYLFRKEGQNVTLSCEQNLNHDAMYWYRQDPGQGLRLIYYSQIVNDFQKGDIAEGYSVSREKKESFPLTVTSAQKNPTAFYLCASSSRDERFYGYTFGSGTRLTVV.

The rearrangement joins TRBV21-1 to TRBJ1-3. TRBV21-1 constitutes a pseudogene. The CDR3 loop spans 23 amino acids. CDR3 sequence reads: CASSNIRLGSGTVKEATGNTIYF. The CDR3 coding sequence is TGTGCCAGCAGCAATATTCGCTTGGGGTCTGGGACGGTGAAGGAGGCGACTGGAAACACCATATATTTT.

V is TRBV4-2 and J is TRBJ2-3; the match to TRBD2 covers 8 bases. The CDR3 has 17 amino acids. The ends lost 4 bases at V and 1 base at J; junction bases unmatched: 10. Germline CDR1 LGHNA, CDR2 YNFKEQ. CDR3 sequence (DNA): TGTGCCAGCAGCCTCGGGGGAGCGGGAGATGGCACAGATACGCAGTATTTT. Its translation is CASSLGGAGDGTDTQYF.

The V gene is TRBV27, the J gene TRBJ1-2; D might be TRBD1 (5 bases). With 2 bases removed from V and 0 bases from J, the gap between germline ends came to 16 bases. Germline V CDR1 and CDR2: MNHEY, SMNVEV (reference sequence). CDR3 length: 17 residues. The CDR3 spells CASSLTAYKGTNYGYTF. DNA of the CDR3: TGTGCCAGCAGTTTAACCGCCTACAAGGGGACTAACTATGGCTACACCTTC.

This chain connects TRBV14 to TRBJ1-1; TRBD1 aligns across 7 bases. CDR3 size: 17 residues. V lost 3 bases and J lost 4; bases outside the gene matches: 14. The germline V gene encodes CDR1 SGHDN and CDR2 FVKESK. The CDR3 DNA follows: TGTGCCAGCAGCCAGTCAGGACAGGTTTGGAGGCTCACTGAAGCTTTCTTT. Amino acid sequence: CASSQSGQVWRLTEAFF. Together with reference TRBV14 and TRBJ1-1, the CDR3 gives the full variable domain: EAGVTQFPSHSVIEKGQTVTLRCDPISGHDNLYWYRRVMGKEIKFLLHFVKESKQDESGMPNNRFLAERTGGTYSTLKVQPAELEDSGVYFCASSQSGQVWRLTEAFFGQGTRLTVV.

The chain recombines TRBV19 with TRBJ1-5, with 8 positions matching TRBD1. The V gene's germline CDR1 is LNHDA and CDR2 SQIVND (reference sequence). V lost 1 base to trimming and J lost 6 bases; unmatched junction nucleotides: 8. CDR3 size: 16 residues. The CDR3 region has the DNA TGTGCCAGTAGTATAGGACAGGGGAGGGGTTTTCAGCCCCAGCATTTT. Its translation is CASSIGQGRGFQPQHF. Full variable domain (rest looked up from reference TRBV19 and TRBJ1-5): DGGITQSPKYLFRKEGQNVTLSCEQNLNHDAMYWYRQDPGQGLRLIYYSQIVNDFQKGDIAEGYSVSREKKESFPLTVTSAQKNPTAFYLCASSIGQGRGFQPQHFGDGTRLSIL.

The chain carries TRBV5-4 and TRBJ2-5, with D tentatively TRBD1 (6 bases). Trimming left V 4 bases short and J 2 bases short, with 15 bases between. Germline V CDR1 and CDR2: SGHNT, YYREEE (reference sequence). The CDR3 covers 15 residues. Here the CDR3 DNA reads TGTGCCAGCAGCCCCACAGGACAGTTTCAAGAGACCCAGTACTTC. Protein: CASSPTGQFQETQYF.

There are a few counts of this clone. The genes are TRBV10-2 and TRBJ2-7; possible D gene TRBD2, 5 bases. Germline CDR1 reads WSHSY; CDR2 reads SAAADI. The CDR3 spans 15 residues. Trimming took off 3 bases at V and 0 bases at J, with 12 bases between the two ends. CDR3 protein: CASSDPGISSYEQYF. The CDR3 bases are TGCGCCAGCAGTGATCCCGGGATCAGCTCCTACGAGCAGTACTTC.